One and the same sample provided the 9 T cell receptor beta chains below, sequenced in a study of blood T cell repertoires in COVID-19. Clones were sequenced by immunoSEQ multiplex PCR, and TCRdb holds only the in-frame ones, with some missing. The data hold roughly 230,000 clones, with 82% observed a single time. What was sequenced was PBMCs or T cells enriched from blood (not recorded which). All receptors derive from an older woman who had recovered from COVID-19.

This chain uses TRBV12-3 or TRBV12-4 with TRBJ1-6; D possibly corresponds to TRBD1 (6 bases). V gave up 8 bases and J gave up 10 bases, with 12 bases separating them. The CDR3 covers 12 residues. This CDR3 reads CASGGASSPLHF. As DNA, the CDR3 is TGTGCCAGCGGGGGGGCTAGCTCACCCCTCCACTTT.

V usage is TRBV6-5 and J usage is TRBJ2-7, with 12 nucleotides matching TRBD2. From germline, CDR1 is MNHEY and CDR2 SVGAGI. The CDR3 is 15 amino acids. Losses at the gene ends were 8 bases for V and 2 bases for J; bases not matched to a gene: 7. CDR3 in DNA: TGTGCCAGCTGCGCGACTAGCGGGGGAGCCTACGAGCAGTACTTC. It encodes CASCATSGGAYEQYF.

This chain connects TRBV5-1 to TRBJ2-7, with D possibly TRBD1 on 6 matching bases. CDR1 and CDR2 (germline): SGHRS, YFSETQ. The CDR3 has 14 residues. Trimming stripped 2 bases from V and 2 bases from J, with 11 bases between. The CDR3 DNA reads TGCGCCAGCAGCTTTATGGGGGCAGCCTACGAGCAGTACTTC. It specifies CASSFMGAAYEQYF.

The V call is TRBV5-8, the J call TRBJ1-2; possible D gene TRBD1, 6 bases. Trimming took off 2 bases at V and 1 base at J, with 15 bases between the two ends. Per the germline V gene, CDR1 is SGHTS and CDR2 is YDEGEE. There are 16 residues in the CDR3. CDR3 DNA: TGTGCCAGCAGCTTTGGCAGGGGTTCTATTAACTATGGCTACACCTTC. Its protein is CASSFGRGSINYGYTF.

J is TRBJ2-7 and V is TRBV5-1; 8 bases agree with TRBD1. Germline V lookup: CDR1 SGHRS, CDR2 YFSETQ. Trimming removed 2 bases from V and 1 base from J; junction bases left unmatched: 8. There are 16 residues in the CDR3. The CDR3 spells CASSLGGTGSSYEQYF. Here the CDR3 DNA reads TGCGCCAGCAGCTTAGGGGGGACAGGTAGTTCCTACGAGCAGTACTTC.

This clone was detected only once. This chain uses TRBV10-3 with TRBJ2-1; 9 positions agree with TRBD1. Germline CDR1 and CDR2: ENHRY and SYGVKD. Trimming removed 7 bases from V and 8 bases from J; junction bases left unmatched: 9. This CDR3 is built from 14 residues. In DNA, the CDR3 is TGTGCCATCAAACCGGGACAGGGAACTCATGAGCAGTTCTTC. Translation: CAIKPGQGTHEQFF.

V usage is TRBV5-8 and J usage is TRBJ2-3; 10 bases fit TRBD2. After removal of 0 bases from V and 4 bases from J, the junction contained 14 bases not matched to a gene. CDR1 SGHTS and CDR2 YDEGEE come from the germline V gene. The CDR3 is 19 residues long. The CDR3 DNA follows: TGTGCCAGCAGCTTGGTGGTTAGCGGGGGGCCCAACTCCCCAGATACGCAGTATTTT. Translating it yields CASSLVVSGGPNSPDTQYF.

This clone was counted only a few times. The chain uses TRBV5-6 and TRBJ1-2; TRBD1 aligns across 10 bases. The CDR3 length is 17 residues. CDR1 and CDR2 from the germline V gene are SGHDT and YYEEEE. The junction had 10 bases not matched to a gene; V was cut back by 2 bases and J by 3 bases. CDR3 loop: CASSFPFTGTGDYGYTF. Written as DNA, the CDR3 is TGTGCCAGCAGCTTCCCCTTTACCGGGACAGGGGACTATGGCTACACCTTC.

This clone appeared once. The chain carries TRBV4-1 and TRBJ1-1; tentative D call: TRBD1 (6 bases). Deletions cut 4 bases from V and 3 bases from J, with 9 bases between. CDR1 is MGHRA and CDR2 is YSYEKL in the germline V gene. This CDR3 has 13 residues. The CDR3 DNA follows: TGCGCCAGCAGCCTACAGGGAGACACTGAAGCTTTCTTT. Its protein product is CASSLQGDTEAFF.